Following are 6 T cell receptor beta chains from one sample sequenced in a study of blood T cell repertoires in COVID-19. Clones were sequenced by immunoSEQ multiplex PCR, and TCRdb holds only the in-frame ones, with some missing. Here the sample spans fewer than 180,000 clones, over 65% being singletons. Sequencing input: peripheral blood. These receptors came from a man in his 70s with acute or convalescent COVID-19.

The chain joins TRBV3-1 (or the pseudogene TRBV3-2) to TRBJ1-2; 8 nucleotides line up with TRBD1. The CDR3 is 15 amino acids. The J segment lost 1 base and the V segment lost 1 base, leaving 2 bases of the junction unmatched. Germline V gives CDR1 LGHDT, CDR2 YNNKEL (reference sequence). The CDR3 loop is CASSQGQGHNYGYTF. The CDR3 DNA reads TGTGCCAGCAGCCAAGGACAGGGGCATAACTATGGCTACACCTTC.

This chain uses TRBV6-6 with TRBJ1-5, with 9 bases lining up with TRBD1. Germline assignment: CDR1 MNHNY and CDR2 SVGAGI (reference sequence). This CDR3 has 14 amino acids. J was trimmed by 6 bases and V by 7 bases; bases with no gene match: 7. CDR3 bases: TGTGCCAGCAACCCCACAGGGGGCCCTCAGCCCCAGCATTTT. As protein: CASNPTGGPQPQHF.

The genes are TRBV5-4 and TRBJ2-2; 8 nucleotides agree with TRBD1. The germline V gene encodes CDR1 SGHNT and CDR2 YYREEE (reference sequence). The J segment lost 4 bases and the V segment lost 1 base, leaving 3 bases of the junction unmatched. The CDR3 contains 15 residues. This chain's CDR3 is CASSLQGASTGELFF. The CDR3 DNA reads as TGTGCCAGCAGCTTGCAGGGGGCGAGCACCGGGGAGCTGTTTTTT.

The chain combines TRBV11-2 with TRBJ2-3; TRBD2 agrees at 7 bases. This CDR3 spans 17 amino acids. The J segment lost 4 bases and the V segment lost 0 bases, leaving 10 bases of the junction unmatched. Germline V gene sequence: CDR1 SGHAT, CDR2 FQNNGV. The CDR3 spells CASSLDVGGREADTQYF. CDR3 coding DNA: TGTGCCAGCAGCTTAGATGTAGGCGGGAGAGAGGCAGATACGCAGTATTTT.

The chain employs TRBV18 and TRBJ2-2; 7 bases are a match to TRBD2. The CDR3 totals 21 residues. After removal of 0 bases from V and 1 base from J, the junction contained 17 bases not matched to a gene. Germline loops: CDR1 KGHSH, CDR2 LQKENI. CDR3 DNA sequence: TGTGCCAGCTCACCACCTCCTCGTTACGGCGGGAGAGGCGGGAACACCGGGGAGCTGTTTTTT. Translating gives CASSPPPRYGGRGGNTGELFF.

This sequence joins TRBV24-1 and TRBJ1-5, with TRBD1 identical over 7 bases. The germline gives CDR1 KGHDR, CDR2 SFDVKD. This CDR3 is built from 13 residues. V lost 9 bases and J lost 5; bases outside the gene matches: 6. Here the CDR3 DNA reads TGTGCCACCTCCGGGACAGTCGATCAGCCCCAGCATTTT. Its protein product is CATSGTVDQPQHF.